This T cell receptor (beta chain) was obtained from a study of T cell changes during pregnancy in multiple sclerosis. Sequencing used immunoSEQ multiplex PCR; TCRdb keeps in-frame clones, though not all of them. The table has more than 70,000 clones, 93% seen once. This clone was seen only once. Per germline, CDR1 MNHEY and CDR2 SVGAGI. The CDR3 runs to 13 residues. Trimming cost V 0 bases and J 4 bases, with 7 bases left between them. The chain links TRBV6-5 to TRBJ2-7; D is uncertain. This specimen was peripheral blood, taken in the second trimester of pregnancy. The source of this sequence is a female donor with multiple sclerosis, enrolled in a pregnancy study. The CDR3 protein is CASSYSALYEQYF. DNA for the CDR3: TGTGCCAGCAGTTACTCGGCCCTGTACGAGCAGTACTTC.